One TCR beta chain is described in this entry. This clonotype was recorded many times. The target of this receptor is not known. No much larger clonotype is one base removed from it; base qualities were not supplied. The sample originates from a study of Graves' ophthalmopathy and Graves' hyperthyroidism (dated by TCRdb to the late 2010s). For the wider study: Hyperthyroidism was defined as stable when no progression to ophthalmopathy occurred within 18 months of follow-up. In total, approximately 130 blood samples were TCR-sequenced: some 40 ophthalmopathy, 75 hyperthyroidism and roughly 17 hyperthyroidism-to-ophthalmopathy patients. For independent validation, a separate cohort was made up of around 18 hyperthyroidism patients plus 17 patients who later progressed from hyperthyroidism to ophthalmopathy. A discovery set of 100 or so patients (roughly 41 ophthalmopathy, 55 to 65 stable hyperthyroidism) was enrolled to explore V-J signatures distinguishing ophthalmopathy from hyperthyroidism. Following sample collection, hyperthyroidism patients were given methimazole at a starting dose of 30 mg daily, and ophthalmopathy patients were given high-dose intravenous methylprednisolone. To tell Graves' ophthalmopathy apart from Graves' hyperthyroidism, and to predict which patients would progress to ophthalmopathy, the study relied on TCR beta repertoire signatures. In a handful of hyperthyroidism patients, the T-cell repertoire of thyroid tissue was compared with the T-cell repertoire of blood.

Trimming takes 0 bases from V and 2 bases from J, and the germline ends sit 11 bases apart. Its CDR3 holds 15 amino acids, cysteine through phenylalanine. Kept here is only the CDR3 DNA, which spans 45 bases and is read in frame from base 1. Based on the germline V gene, the CDR1 and CDR2 sequences are MNHEY and SVGEGT. Beyond this particular receptor, the publication reports: In validation, the model predicted ophthalmopathy progression with 70.59% sensitivity and about 73% specificity; about a dozen predicted patients were CT-confirmed with GO in a median of approximately six months. No statistical method was used to set the sample size in advance, and the investigators knew which group each participant was assigned to. In cross-validation, the 13-signature model distinguished ophthalmopathy from stable hyperthyroidism with about 90% sensitivity and almost 83% specificity, and in the test set the corresponding values were approximately 79% and 70%. Most expanded thyroid clonotypes with frequency above 0.001 were also detected in blood, suggesting blood repertoires may reflect the thyroid immune response.

For repertoire sequencing, the TCR beta CDR3 regions were amplified from RNA transcripts. A first-round RT-PCR used HTBI primers with the Qiagen OneStep RT-PCR kit, followed by a second-round multiplex PCR, size selection and purification. Libraries were sequenced on an Illumina HiSeq2000 using paired-end 100 bp reads. The authors' analysis ran thus. SOAPnuke was used for read processing, and reads with adapters, uncalled bases, a mean Phred below 15, or no exact constant-primer or identifier match were discarded. COPE v1.2.5 was used to merge high-quality paired reads. Clonotypes were defined as unique nucleotide sequences and were aligned to IMGT TRB V, D and J references using MiTCR v1.1. Analysis was restricted to V-J combinations with a frequency above 0.0001, which covered roughly 99% of repertoires. A TCR clonal expansion and chaos score per V-J combination was defined as the ratio of F50 clonal expansion to chaos observed in the TCRdist matrix. Welch's t-statistics and random forest were used to reduce the features to 10 to 15 V-J combinations, which were then used as input to a naive Bayes classifier. The similarity between thyroid and blood repertoires was quantified using the Morisita-Horn index. Clones were called with MiXCR by TCRdb after fastp trimmed the public reads at Q25, and only in-frame beta chains were retained. Each entry merges the rows of one CDR3 protein and shows their most common DNA and genes. In this record, the V and J calls reflect TCRdb's handling and not the investigators' own analysis. This sample is represented by over a million distinct CDR3 sequences; roughly two fifths of them were singletons. The ten largest clones add up to 8.5% to 14% of the sample.

Hyperthyroidism patients were newly diagnosed, with disease duration under 2 months, and aged 18 to 65 years. Patients were excluded if they had other autoimmune diseases, uncontrolled infections, pregnancy or lactation. Clinical symptoms, serum thyroxine, TRAb, thyroid ultrasound and orbital computed tomography were used for diagnosis. Trizol reagent was used to extract the total RNA, and its quality was then checked on an Agilent 2100 Bioanalyzer. The clonotype originates from an adult man with Graves' hyperthyroidism. The rearrangement joined TRBV6-2 or TRBV6-3 to TRBJ2-7; no D gene can be assigned with confidence. The sequencing input was peripheral blood or thyroid tissue (not recorded which). The sequenced DNA: TGTGCCAGCAGTTACTCGGTCGGATGGACCTACGAGCAGTACTTC. The translation is CASSYSVGWTYEQYF.